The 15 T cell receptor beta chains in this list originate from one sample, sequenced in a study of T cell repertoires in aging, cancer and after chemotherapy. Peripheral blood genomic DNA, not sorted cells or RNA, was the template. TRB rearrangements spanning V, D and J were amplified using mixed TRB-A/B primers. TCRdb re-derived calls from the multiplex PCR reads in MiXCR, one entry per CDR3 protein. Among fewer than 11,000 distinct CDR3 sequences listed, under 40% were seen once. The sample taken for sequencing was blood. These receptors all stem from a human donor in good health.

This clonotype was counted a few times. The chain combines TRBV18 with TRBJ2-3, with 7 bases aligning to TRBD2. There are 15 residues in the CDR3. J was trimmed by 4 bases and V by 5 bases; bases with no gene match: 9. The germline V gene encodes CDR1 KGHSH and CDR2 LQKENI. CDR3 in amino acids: CASSGGDYFADTQYF. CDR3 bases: TGTGCCAGCTCAGGCGGGGACTACTTCGCAGATACGCAGTATTTT. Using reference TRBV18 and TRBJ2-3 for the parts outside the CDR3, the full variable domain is NAGVMQNPRHLVRRRGQEARLRCSPMKGHSHVYWYRQLPEEGLKFMVYLQKENIIDESGMPKERFSAEFPKEGPSILRIQQVVRGDSAAYFCASSGGDYFADTQYFGPGTRLTVL.

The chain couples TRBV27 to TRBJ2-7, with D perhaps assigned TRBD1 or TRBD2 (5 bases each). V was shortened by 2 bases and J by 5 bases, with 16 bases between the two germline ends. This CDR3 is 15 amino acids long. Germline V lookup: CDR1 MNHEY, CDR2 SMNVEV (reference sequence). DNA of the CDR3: TGTGCCAGCAGTTTAGAGGGGCGCCTGGTCAACGAGCAGTACTTC. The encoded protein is CASSLEGRLVNEQYF.

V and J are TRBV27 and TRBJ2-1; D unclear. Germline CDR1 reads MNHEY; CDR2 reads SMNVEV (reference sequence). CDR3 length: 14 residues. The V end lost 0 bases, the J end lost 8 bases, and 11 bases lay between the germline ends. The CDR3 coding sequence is TGTGCCAGCAGTTTATCTCCACTCGTGGATGAGCAGTTCTTC. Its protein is CASSLSPLVDEQFF.

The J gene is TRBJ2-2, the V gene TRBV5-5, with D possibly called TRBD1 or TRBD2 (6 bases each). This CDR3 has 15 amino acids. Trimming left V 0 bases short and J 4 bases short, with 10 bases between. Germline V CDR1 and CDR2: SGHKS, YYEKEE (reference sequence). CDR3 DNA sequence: TGTGCCAGCAGCTTGGAGGGGGGTCGCACCGGGGAGCTGTTTTTT. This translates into CASSLEGGRTGELFF.

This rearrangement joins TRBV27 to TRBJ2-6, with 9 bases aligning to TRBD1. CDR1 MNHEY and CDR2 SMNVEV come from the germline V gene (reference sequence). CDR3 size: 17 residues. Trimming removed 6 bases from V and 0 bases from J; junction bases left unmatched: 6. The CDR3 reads CASRTGGLSSGANVLTF. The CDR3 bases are TGTGCCAGCAGGACAGGGGGACTAAGCTCTGGGGCCAACGTCCTGACTTTC. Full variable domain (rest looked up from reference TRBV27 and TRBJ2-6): EAQVTQNPRYLITVTGKKLTVTCSQNMNHEYMSWYRQDPGLGLRQIYYSMNVEVTDKGDVPEGYKVSRKEKRNFPLILESPSPNQTSLYFCASRTGGLSSGANVLTFGAGSRLTVL.

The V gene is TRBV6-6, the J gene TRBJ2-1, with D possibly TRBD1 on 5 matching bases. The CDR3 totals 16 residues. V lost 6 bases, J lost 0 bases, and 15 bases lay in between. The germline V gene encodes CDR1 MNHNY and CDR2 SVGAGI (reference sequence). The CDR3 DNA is TGTGCCAGCAGCACACGAAGACAGATCTCCTACAATGAGCAGTTCTTC. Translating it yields CASSTRRQISYNEQFF.

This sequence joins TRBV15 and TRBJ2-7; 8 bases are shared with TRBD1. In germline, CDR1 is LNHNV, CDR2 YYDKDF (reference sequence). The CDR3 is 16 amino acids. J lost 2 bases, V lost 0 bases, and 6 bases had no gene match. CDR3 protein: CATSRDQGAQAYEQYF. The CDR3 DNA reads TGTGCCACCAGCAGAGATCAGGGGGCGCAGGCCTACGAGCAGTACTTC.

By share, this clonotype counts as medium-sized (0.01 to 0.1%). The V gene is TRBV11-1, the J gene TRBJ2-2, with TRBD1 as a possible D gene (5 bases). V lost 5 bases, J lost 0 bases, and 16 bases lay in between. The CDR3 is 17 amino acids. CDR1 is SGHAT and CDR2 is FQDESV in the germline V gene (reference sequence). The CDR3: CASSKLGQTANTGELFF. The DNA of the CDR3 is TGTGCCAGCAGCAAGTTGGGGCAGACCGCGAACACCGGGGAGCTGTTTTTT.

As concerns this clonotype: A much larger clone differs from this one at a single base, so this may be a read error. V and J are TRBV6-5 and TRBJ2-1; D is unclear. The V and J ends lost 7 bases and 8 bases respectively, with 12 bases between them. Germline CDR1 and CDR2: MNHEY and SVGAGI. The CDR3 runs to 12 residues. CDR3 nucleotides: TGTGCCAGCAATAACCTGCTCTATGAGCAGTTCTTC. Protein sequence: CASNNLLYEQFF.

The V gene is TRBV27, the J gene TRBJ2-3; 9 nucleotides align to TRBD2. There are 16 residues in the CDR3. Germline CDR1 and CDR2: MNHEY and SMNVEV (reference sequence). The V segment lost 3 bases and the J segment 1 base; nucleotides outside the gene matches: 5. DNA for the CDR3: TGTGCCAGCAGTTTTACTCGGACTAGCGGCACAGATACGCAGTATTTT. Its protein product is CASSFTRTSGTDTQYF.

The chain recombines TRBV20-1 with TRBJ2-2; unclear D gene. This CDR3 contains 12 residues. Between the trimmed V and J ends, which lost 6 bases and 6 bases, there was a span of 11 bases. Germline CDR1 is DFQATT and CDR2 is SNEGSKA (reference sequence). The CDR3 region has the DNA TGCAGTGCCCCCTTTGGGGCCGGGGAGCTGTTTTTT. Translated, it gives CSAPFGAGELFF.

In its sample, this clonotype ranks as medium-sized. CDR3 loop: CSVRDNLTGELFF. CDR3 bases: TGCAGCGTCCGGGACAACTTAACCGGGGAGCTGTTTTTT. V and J are TRBV29-1 and TRBJ2-2; TRBD1 is a possible D gene (6 bases). V was cut by 6 bases and J by 5 bases, with 13 bases left in between. The germline V gene encodes CDR1 SQVTM and CDR2 ANQGSEA. The CDR3 extends over 13 amino acids.

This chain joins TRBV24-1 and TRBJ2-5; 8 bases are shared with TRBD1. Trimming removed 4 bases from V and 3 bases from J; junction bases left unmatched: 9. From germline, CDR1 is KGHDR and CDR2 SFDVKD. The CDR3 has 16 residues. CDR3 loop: CATSDSRDRPKETQYF. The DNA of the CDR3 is TGTGCCACCAGTGACAGCCGGGACAGGCCTAAAGAGACCCAGTACTTC.

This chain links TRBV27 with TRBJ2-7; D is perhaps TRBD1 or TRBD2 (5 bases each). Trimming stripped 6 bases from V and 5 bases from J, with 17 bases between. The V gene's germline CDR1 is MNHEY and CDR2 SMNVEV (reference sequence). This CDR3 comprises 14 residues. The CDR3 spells CASSPRESPNEQYF. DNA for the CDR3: TGTGCCAGCAGCCCCAGGGAGAGTCCCAACGAGCAGTACTTC.

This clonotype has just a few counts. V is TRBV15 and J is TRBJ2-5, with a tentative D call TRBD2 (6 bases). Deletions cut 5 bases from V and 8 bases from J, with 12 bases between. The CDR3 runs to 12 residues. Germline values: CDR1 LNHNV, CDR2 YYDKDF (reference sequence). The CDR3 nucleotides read TGTGCCACCAGCCGGGACTCTTCTACCCAGTACTTC. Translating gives CATSRDSSTQYF.